The 13 T cell receptor beta chains listed next were all sequenced from one sample in a study of blood T cell repertoires in COVID-19. Profiled with immunoSEQ multiplex PCR; TCRdb holds only in-frame clones, not every one. The table lists about 110,000 clones, over 70% of them singletons. The sequenced material came from peripheral blood. Source of these receptors: a woman in her 70s with acute or convalescent COVID-19.

This clone has only one observation. The chain carries TRBV19 and TRBJ1-4; 10 bases are a match to TRBD1. The germline gives CDR1 LNHDA, CDR2 SQIVND (reference sequence). There are 16 residues in the CDR3. V was pared by 6 bases and J by 1 base, with 5 bases of the junction left unmatched. The CDR3 region is CASSEDRGGTNEKLFF. The CDR3 bases are TGTGCCAGTAGCGAGGACAGGGGGGGAACTAATGAAAAACTGTTTTTT.

This sequence joins TRBV3-1 (or the pseudogene TRBV3-2) and TRBJ1-2; D remains ambiguous. The V gene lost 5 bases and the J gene lost 2 bases, with 9 bases spanning the gap. The CDR3 loop spans 13 amino acids. CDR1 and CDR2 (germline): LGHDT, YNNKEL (reference sequence). The DNA for the CDR3 is TGTGCCAGCAGCAAAGGGCAGAACTATGGCTACACCTTC. This gives the protein CASSKGQNYGYTF.

This clone was detected only a few times. The chain is built from TRBV18 and TRBJ2-3; 8 bases fit TRBD1. This CDR3 is built from 16 residues. V shed 2 bases, J shed 0 bases, and the junction held 4 bases outside the gene matches. Germline CDR1 reads KGHSH; CDR2 reads LQKENI. The CDR3, as DNA: TGTGCCAGCTCACCAGGACAGGGTGTGAGCACAGATACGCAGTATTTT. Translation gives CASSPGQGVSTDTQYF.

This rearrangement joins TRBV19 to TRBJ2-2, with 8 bases matching TRBD1. Germline V gene data show CDR1 as LNHDA and CDR2 as SQIVND (reference sequence). The CDR3 length is 14 residues. Trimming at V came to 9 bases and at J to 2 bases, leaving 5 bases not matched to a gene. The CDR3 coding sequence is TGTGCCAGCTCCGGGACAGGTAACACCGGGGAGCTGTTTTTT. Protein sequence: CASSGTGNTGELFF.

The J gene is TRBJ2-3, the V gene TRBV2; D not resolved. Trimming removed 4 bases from V and 3 bases from J, with 8 bases in between. Germline CDR1 is SNHLY and CDR2 is FYNNEI. This CDR3 is built from 13 residues. The CDR3 DNA reads TGTGCCAGCAGTGTGGCCTTAACAGATACGCAGTATTTT. Translated: CASSVALTDTQYF.

The gene calls are TRBV10-2 and TRBJ1-5, with no clear D. Trimming took 5 bases from V and 0 from J, leaving 11 bases between them. This CDR3 region has 15 residues. Germline V gives CDR1 WSHSY, CDR2 SAAADI. The chain's CDR3 is CASSTVGDSNQPQHF. CDR3 coding DNA: TGCGCCAGCAGTACTGTCGGGGATAGCAATCAGCCCCAGCATTTT.

This chain uses TRBV2 with TRBJ1-1; 8 positions agree with TRBD1. V lost 8 bases, J lost 1 base, and 9 bases stayed unmatched. The germline gives CDR1 SNHLY, CDR2 FYNNEI. The CDR3 extends over 15 amino acids. The CDR3 reads CASRRQGKGNTEAFF. As DNA, the CDR3 is TGTGCCAGCCGCCGACAGGGGAAGGGGAACACTGAAGCTTTCTTT. The full variable domain, with the rest looked up from reference TRBV2 and TRBJ1-1, is EPEVTQTPSHQVTQMGQEVILRCVPISNHLYFYWYRQILGQKVEFLVSFYNNEISEKSEIFDDQFSVERPDGSNFTLKIRSTKLEDSAMYFCASRRQGKGNTEAFFGQGTRLTVV.

This clone was detected a few times. The chain joins TRBV7-8 to TRBJ1-2; unclear D gene. Germline CDR1 reads SGHVS; CDR2 reads FQNEAQ. Trimming took off 1 base at V and 0 bases at J, with 9 bases between the two ends. The CDR3 has 15 amino acids. This CDR3 is CASSLGGRTNYGYTF. The CDR3 region has the DNA TGTGCCAGCAGCTTAGGCGGCAGAACTAACTATGGCTACACCTTC.

This chain uses TRBV18 with TRBJ1-5; 7 bases align to TRBD1. Germline V gives CDR1 KGHSH, CDR2 LQKENI. V lost 3 bases and J lost 3; bases outside the gene matches: 5. This CDR3 spans 15 amino acids. The CDR3 here is CASSPPTGNNQPQHF. DNA of the CDR3: TGTGCCAGCTCACCCCCGACAGGGAACAATCAGCCCCAGCATTTT. Variable domain in full (rest from reference TRBV18 and TRBJ1-5): NAGVMQNPRHLVRRRGQEARLRCSPMKGHSHVYWYRQLPEEGLKFMVYLQKENIIDESGMPKERFSAEFPKEGPSILRIQQVVRGDSAAYFCASSPPTGNNQPQHFGDGTRLSIL.

In the case of this clone: The same CDR3 is also encoded by other DNA sequences in this sample. CDR3 protein: CASSLGGGNQPQHF. In DNA, the CDR3 is TGTGCCAGCAGCTTGGGAGGAGGCAATCAGCCCCAGCATTTT. V usage is TRBV7-9 and J usage is TRBJ1-5, with D unclear. V was shortened by 3 bases and J by 2 bases, with 8 bases between the two germline ends. From germline, CDR1 is SEHNR and CDR2 FQNEAQ (reference sequence). This CDR3 is built from 14 residues.

The CDR3 spells CASSEYGGRLSGNTIYF. DNA of the CDR3: TGTGCCAGCAGTGAATATGGGGGCAGGCTCTCTGGAAACACCATATATTTT. The rearrangement joins TRBV2 to TRBJ1-3, with a possible D match to TRBD1 (6 bases). The germline V and J ends were trimmed by 2 bases and 0 bases, with 14 bases remaining between them. CDR1 and CDR2 (germline): SNHLY, FYNNEI. The CDR3 contains 17 residues.

The V and J genes are TRBV6-5 and TRBJ1-5; D gene uncertain. The CDR3 loop spans 15 amino acids. Trimming shortened V by 2 bases and J by 4 bases, and 12 bases separated the two germline ends. The germline V gene encodes CDR1 MNHEY and CDR2 SVGAGI. In DNA form, the CDR3 reads TGTGCCAGCAGTTACAGCTTACCGCCGAATCAGCCCCAGCATTTT. This gives the protein CASSYSLPPNQPQHF.

This clone showed up just once. The gene calls are TRBV2 and TRBJ2-3; TRBD2 aligns across 7 bases. With 6 bases clipped from V and 1 base from J, the junction kept 7 bases outside the gene matches. This CDR3 region has 15 residues. CDR1 is SNHLY and CDR2 is FYNNEI in the germline V gene. As DNA, the CDR3 is TGTGCCAGCAGACTAGCGACGCCACGCACAGATACGCAGTATTTT. It codes for CASRLATPRTDTQYF.